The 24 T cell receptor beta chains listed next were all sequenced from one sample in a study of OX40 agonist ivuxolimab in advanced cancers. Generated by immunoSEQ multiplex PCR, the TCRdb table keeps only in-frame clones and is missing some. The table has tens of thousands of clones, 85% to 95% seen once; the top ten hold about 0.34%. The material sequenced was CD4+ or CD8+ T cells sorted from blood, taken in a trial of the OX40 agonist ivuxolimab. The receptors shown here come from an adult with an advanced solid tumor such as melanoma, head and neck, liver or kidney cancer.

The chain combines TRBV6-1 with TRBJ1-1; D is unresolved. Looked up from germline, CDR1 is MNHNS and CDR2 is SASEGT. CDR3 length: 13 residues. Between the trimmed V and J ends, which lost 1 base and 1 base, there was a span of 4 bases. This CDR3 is CASSEGRNTEAFF. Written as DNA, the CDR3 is TGTGCCAGCAGTGAAGGGAGGAACACTGAAGCTTTCTTT.

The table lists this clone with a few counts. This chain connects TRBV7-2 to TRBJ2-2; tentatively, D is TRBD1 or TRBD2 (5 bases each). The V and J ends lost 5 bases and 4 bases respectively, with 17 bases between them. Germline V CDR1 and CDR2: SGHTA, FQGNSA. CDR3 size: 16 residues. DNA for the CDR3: TGTGCCAGCAGCCGGGGCGGGTTTGGGGGCACCGGGGAGCTGTTTTTT. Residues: CASSRGGFGGTGELFF.

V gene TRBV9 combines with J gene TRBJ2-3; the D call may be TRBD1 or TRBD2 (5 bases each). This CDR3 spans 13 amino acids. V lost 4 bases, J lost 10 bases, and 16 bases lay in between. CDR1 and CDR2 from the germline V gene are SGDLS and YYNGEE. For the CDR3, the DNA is TGTGCCAGCAGCCCGGGACCCAACGATGCGCAGTATTTT. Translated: CASSPGPNDAQYF.

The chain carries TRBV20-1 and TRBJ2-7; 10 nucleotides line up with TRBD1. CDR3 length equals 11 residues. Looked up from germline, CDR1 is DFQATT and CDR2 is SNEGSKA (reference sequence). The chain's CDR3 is CRGQGGNEQYF. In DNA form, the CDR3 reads TGCAGAGGACAGGGGGGGAACGAGCAGTACTTC.

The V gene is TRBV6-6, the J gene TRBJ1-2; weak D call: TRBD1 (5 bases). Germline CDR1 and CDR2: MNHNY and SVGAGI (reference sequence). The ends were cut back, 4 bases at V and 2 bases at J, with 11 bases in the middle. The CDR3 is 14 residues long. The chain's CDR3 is CASSSGTLNYGYTF. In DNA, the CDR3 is TGTGCCAGCAGTTCCGGGACCCTCAACTATGGCTACACCTTC.

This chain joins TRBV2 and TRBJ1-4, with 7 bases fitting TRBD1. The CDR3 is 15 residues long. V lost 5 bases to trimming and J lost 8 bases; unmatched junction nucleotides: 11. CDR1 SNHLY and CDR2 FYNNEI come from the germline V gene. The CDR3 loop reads CASSFARGSSEKLFF. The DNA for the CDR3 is TGTGCCAGCAGTTTCGCCAGGGGGTCTTCGGAAAAACTGTTTTTT.

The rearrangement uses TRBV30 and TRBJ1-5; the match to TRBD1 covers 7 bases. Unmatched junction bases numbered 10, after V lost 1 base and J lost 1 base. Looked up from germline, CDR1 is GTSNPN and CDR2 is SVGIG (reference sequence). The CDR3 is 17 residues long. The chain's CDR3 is CAWSGRTTGSSNQPQHF. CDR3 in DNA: TGTGCCTGGAGTGGCCGCACGACAGGGTCGAGCAATCAGCCCCAGCATTTT.

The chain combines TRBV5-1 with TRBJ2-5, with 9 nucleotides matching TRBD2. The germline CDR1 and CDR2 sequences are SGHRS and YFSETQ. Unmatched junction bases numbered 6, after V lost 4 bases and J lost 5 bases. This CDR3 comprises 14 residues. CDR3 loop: CASSAGGPWETQYF. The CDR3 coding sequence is TGCGCCAGCAGCGCGGGGGGGCCGTGGGAGACCCAGTACTTC.

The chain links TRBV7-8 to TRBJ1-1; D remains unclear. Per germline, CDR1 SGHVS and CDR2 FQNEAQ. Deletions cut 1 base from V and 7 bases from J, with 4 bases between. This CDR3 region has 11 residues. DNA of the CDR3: TGTGCCAGCAGCTTAGGGGGTGAAGCTTTCTTT. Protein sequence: CASSLGGEAFF.

The CDR3 here is CASSLANTGELFF. The CDR3 nucleotides are TGTGCCAGCAGTCTGGCAAACACCGGGGAGCTGTTTTTT. V is TRBV2 and J is TRBJ2-2; unclear D gene. CDR3 length: 13 amino acids. Trimming cost V 5 bases and J 2 bases, with 6 bases left between them. Per the germline V gene, CDR1 is SNHLY and CDR2 is FYNNEI. Filled out from reference TRBV2 and TRBJ2-2, the complete variable domain reads EPEVTQTPSHQVTQMGQEVILRCVPISNHLYFYWYRQILGQKVEFLVSFYNNEISEKSEIFDDQFSVERPDGSNFTLKIRSTKLEDSAMYFCASSLANTGELFFGEGSRLTVL.

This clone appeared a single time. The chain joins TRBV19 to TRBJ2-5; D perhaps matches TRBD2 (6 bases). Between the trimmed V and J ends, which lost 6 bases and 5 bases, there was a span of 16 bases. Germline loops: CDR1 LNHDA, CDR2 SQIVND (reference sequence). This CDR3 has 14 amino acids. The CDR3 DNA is TGTGCCAGTAGCCCCCGTGGGGGGTTTGAGACCCAGTACTTC. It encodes CASSPRGGFETQYF. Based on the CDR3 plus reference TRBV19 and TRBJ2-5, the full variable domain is DGGITQSPKYLFRKEGQNVTLSCEQNLNHDAMYWYRQDPGQGLRLIYYSQIVNDFQKGDIAEGYSVSREKKESFPLTVTSAQKNPTAFYLCASSPRGGFETQYFGPGTRLLVL.

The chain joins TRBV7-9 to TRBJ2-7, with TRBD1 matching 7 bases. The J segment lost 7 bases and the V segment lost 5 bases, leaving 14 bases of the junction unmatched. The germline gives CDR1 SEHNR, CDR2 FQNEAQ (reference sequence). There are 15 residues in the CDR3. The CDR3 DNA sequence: TGTGCCAGCAGCCAAAAGGGGACAGCCACTACAGAGCAGTACTTC. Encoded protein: CASSQKGTATTEQYF.

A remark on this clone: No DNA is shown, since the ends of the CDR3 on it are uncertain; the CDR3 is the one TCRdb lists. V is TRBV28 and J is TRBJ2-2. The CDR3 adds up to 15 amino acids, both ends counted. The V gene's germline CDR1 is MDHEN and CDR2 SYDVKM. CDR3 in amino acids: CASSSFPFGAGELFF.

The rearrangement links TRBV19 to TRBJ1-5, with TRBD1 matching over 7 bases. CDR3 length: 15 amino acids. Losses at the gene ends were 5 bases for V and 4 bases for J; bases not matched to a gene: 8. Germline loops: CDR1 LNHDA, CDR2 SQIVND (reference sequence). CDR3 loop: CASSAQGVLNQPQHF. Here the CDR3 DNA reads TGTGCCAGTAGTGCCCAGGGGGTTCTTAATCAGCCCCAGCATTTT.

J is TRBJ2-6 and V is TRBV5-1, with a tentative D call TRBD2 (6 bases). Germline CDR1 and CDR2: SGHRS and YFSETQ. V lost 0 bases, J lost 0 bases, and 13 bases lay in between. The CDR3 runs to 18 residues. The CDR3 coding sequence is TGCGCCAGCAGCTTGGCCGGAGGGGTCGACTCTGGGGCCAACGTCCTGACTTTC. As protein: CASSLAGGVDSGANVLTF.

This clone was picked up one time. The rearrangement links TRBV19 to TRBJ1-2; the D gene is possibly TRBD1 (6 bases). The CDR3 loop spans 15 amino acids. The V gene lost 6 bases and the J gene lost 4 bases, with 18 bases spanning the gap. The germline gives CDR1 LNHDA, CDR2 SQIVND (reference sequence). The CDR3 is CASSPAEGESYGYTF. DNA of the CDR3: TGTGCCAGTAGCCCCGCGGAGGGGGAATCCTATGGCTACACCTTC.

In DNA form, the CDR3 reads TGTGCCAGAAGCCGAGGACCCATGGGAAGGGGAAATCAGCCCCAGCATTTT. Translated, it gives CARSRGPMGRGNQPQHF. V usage is TRBV5-3 and J usage is TRBJ1-5, with D possibly matching TRBD1 (5 bases). TRBV5-3 is sorted into the ORF group, with uncertain function. The CDR3 is 17 residues long. The V end lost 4 bases, the J end lost 4 bases, and 21 bases lay between the germline ends.

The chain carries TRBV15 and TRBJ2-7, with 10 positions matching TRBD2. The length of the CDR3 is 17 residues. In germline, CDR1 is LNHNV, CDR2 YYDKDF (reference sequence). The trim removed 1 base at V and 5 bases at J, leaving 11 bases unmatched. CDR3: CATSRGSMKAGGHEQYF. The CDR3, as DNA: TGTGCCACCAGCAGAGGAAGCATGAAAGCGGGAGGGCACGAGCAGTACTTC.

The CDR3 loop reads CAWSPPVVYGYTF. CDR3 nucleotides: TGTGCCTGGAGTCCCCCGGTTGTCTATGGCTACACCTTC. The chain couples TRBV30 to TRBJ1-2; unclear D gene. V lost 2 bases and J 4 bases, leaving 11 bases between the germline ends. Germline V gives CDR1 GTSNPN, CDR2 SVGIG (reference sequence). The CDR3 extends over 13 amino acids.

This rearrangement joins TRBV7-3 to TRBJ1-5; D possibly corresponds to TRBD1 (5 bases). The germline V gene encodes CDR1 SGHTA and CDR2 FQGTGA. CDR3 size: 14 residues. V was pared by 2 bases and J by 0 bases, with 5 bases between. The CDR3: CASSLDSSNQPQHF. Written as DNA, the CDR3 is TGTGCCAGCAGCTTAGACAGTAGCAATCAGCCCCAGCATTTT. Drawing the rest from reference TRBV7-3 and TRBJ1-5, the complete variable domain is GAGVSQTPSNKVTEKGKYVELRCDPISGHTALYWYRQSLGQGPEFLIYFQGTGAADDSGLPNDRFFAVRPEGSVSTLKIQRTERGDSAVYLCASSLDSSNQPQHFGDGTRLSIL.

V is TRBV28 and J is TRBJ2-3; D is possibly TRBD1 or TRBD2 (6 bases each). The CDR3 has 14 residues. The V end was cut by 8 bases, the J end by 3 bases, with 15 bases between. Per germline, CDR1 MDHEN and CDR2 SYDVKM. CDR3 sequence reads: CASLWGAGTDTQYF. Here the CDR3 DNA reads TGTGCCAGCCTGTGGGGGGCAGGGACAGATACGCAGTATTTT.

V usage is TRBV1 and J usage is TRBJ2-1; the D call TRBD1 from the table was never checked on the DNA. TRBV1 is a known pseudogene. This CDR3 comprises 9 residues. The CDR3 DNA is TGCACCAGGGCAAATGAGCAGTTCTTC. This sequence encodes CTRANEQFF.

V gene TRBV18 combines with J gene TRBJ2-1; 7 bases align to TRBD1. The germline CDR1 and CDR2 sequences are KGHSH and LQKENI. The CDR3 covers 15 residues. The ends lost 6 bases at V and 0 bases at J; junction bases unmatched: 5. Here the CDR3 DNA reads TGTGCCAGCTCTCCGGACAGGAGCTCCTACAATGAGCAGTTCTTC. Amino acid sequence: CASSPDRSSYNEQFF.

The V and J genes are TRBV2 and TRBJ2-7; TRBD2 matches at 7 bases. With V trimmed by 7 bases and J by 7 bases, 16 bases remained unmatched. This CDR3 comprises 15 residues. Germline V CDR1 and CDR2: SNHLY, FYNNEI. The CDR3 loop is CASIISSGHMGEQYF. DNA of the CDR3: TGTGCCAGCATCATCTCTAGCGGACATATGGGGGAGCAGTACTTC. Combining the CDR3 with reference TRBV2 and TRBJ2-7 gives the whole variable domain EPEVTQTPSHQVTQMGQEVILRCVPISNHLYFYWYRQILGQKVEFLVSFYNNEISEKSEIFDDQFSVERPDGSNFTLKIRSTKLEDSAMYFCASIISSGHMGEQYFGPGTRLTVT.